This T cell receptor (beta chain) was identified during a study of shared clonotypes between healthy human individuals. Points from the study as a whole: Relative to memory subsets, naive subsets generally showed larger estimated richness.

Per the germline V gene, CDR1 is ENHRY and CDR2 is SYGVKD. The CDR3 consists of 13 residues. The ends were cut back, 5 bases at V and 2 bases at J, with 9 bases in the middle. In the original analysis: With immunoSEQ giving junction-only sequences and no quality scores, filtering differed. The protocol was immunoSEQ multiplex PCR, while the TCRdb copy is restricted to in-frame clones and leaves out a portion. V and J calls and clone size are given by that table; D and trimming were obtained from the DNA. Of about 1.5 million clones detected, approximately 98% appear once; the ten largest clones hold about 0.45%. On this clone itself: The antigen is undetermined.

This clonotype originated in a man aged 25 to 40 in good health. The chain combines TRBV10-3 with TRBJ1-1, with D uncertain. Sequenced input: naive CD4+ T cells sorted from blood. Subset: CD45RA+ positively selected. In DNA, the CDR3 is TGTGCCATCAGTCCCTCAGGTAACACTGAAGCTTTCTTT. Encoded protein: CAISPSGNTEAFF.